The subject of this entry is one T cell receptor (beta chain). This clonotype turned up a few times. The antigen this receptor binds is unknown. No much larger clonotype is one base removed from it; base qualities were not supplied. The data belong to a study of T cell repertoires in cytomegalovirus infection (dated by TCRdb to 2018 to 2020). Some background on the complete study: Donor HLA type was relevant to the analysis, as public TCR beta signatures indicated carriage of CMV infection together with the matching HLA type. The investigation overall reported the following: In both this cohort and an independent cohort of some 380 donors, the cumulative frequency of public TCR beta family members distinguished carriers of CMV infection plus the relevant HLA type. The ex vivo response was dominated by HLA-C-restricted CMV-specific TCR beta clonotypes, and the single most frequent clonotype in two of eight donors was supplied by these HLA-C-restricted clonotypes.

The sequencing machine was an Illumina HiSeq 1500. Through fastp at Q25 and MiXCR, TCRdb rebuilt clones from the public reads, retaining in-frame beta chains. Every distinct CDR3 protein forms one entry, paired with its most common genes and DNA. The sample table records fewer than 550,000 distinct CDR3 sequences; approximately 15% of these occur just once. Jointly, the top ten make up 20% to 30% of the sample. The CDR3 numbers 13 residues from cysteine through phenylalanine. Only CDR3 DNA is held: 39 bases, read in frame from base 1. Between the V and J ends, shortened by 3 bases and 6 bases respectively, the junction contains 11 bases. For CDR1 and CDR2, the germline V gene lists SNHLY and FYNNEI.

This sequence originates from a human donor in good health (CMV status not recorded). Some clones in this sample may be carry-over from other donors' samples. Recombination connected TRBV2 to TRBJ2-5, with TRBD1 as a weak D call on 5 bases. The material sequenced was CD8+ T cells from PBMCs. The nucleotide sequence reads TGTGCCAGCAGTGAGGATGCAGGGAAGACCCAGTACTTC. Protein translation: CASSEDAGKTQYF.